This T cell receptor beta chain emerged from a study of CD8 T cells in Susac syndrome. The authors reverse transcribed roughly 0.5 to 1 ug RNA with random hexamers. TCRdb analysed the immunoSEQ multiplex PCR reads with MiXCR anew, one entry per CDR3 protein. The sample has around 190,000 distinct CDR3 sequences, about 94% seen once; the top ten hold over 0.08%. The authors carried out high-throughput sequencing of TCR beta. They applied it to CD8+ and CD4+ T cells obtained from blood. Controls matched for age and sex were healthy donors. Negative isolation yielded CD4+ and CD8+ T cells, and FACS enriched TEMRA cells. This clonotype was seen once. CDR1 DFQATT and CDR2 SNEGSKA come from the germline V gene (reference sequence). The V gene lost 4 bases and the J gene lost 1 base, with 1 base spanning the gap. The CDR3 is 10 residues long.

The chain carries TRBV20-1 and TRBJ2-5; no clear D. This receptor was obtained from a human donor in good health. The sequencing sample was made of CD4+ T cells from PBMCs. CDR3 loop: CSATQETQYF. The CDR3 nucleotides read TGCAGTGCTACCCAAGAGACCCAGTACTTC.